This entry features one T cell receptor beta chain sequence. What it binds is unknown. This record belongs to a study of blood T cells in healthy people across ages. Study-level findings and limits: Researchers report that TCR beta diversity correlated strongly with naive T cell percentage. Roughly linear declines in TCR beta diversity per million T cells occurred with age.

Next came a second PCR, run for about 7 to 12 cycles, which used a sample-barcoded 5' primer along with a J-beta primer mix. CDR3-containing paired-end reads numbering at least 3 million came from each sample. TCRdb reprocessed the 5' RACE reads via MiXCR and lists one record per CDR3 protein. The sample includes roughly 2 million distinct CDR3 sequences, 49% of them seen just once. The CDR3 sequence is 16 residues long. Germline V gene lookup returns CDR1 SNHLY and CDR2 FYNNEI. The V end was cut by 0 bases, the J end by 4 bases, with 13 bases between. This clonotype was obtained from a woman aged 35 to 49 in good health. Sequenced: blood. The V gene is TRBV2, the J gene TRBJ2-1, with D possibly being TRBD2 (5 bases). The CDR3 DNA reads as TGTGCCAGCAGTGAAGCGGGCTGGCGGGTTTACAATGAGCAGTTCTTC. Translated: CASSEAGWRVYNEQFF.